The 9 T cell receptor beta chains presented below share a single source sample, sequenced in a study of cytomegalovirus exposure and HLA in healthy donors. PCR used 60 Vbeta primers and 13 Jbeta primers. Assay used: immunoSEQ multiplex PCR; TCRdb lists only in-frame clones, some missing. The repertoire includes 150,000 to 200,000 clones, roughly 80% of them detected once, and approximately 2% sits in the top ten. The sequencing sample was made of PBMCs. The receptors here all came from a man between 18 and 35 years old in good health and CMV-seronegative.

This chain connects TRBV4-1 to TRBJ1-6; 8 positions agree with TRBD1. V dropped 6 bases and J dropped 7; count of bases not matched to a gene: 11. The CDR3 consists of 16 residues. Germline lookup yields CDR1 MGHRA and CDR2 YSYEKL. CDR3: CASSPGQGPGNSPLHF. The CDR3 DNA is TGCGCCAGCAGTCCTGGACAGGGCCCCGGGAATTCACCCCTCCACTTT.

The V gene is TRBV28, the J gene TRBJ2-3; the match to TRBD1 covers 9 bases. The germline gives CDR1 MDHEN, CDR2 SYDVKM. Trimming took 5 bases from V and 4 from J; bases not matched to a gene: 16. CDR3 length equals 18 residues. CDR3: CASSGSGTGIPGADTQYF. The CDR3 DNA follows: TGTGCCAGCAGTGGATCCGGGACAGGGATTCCCGGCGCAGATACGCAGTATTTT.

This clone occurred a few times. This chain links TRBV4-1 with TRBJ1-5; 7 nucleotides agree with TRBD1. Per germline, CDR1 MGHRA and CDR2 YSYEKL. There are 14 residues in the CDR3. The V and J ends lost 2 bases and 4 bases, in that order; junction bases with no gene match: 2. As DNA, the CDR3 is TGCGCCAGCAGCCAATTGACAGGGAATCAGCCCCAGCATTTT. Encoded protein: CASSQLTGNQPQHF.

The chain links TRBV7-9 to TRBJ2-7; 10 nucleotides line up with TRBD2. The junction had 8 bases not matched to a gene; V was cut back by 5 bases and J by 7 bases. Germline CDR1 is SEHNR and CDR2 is FQNEAQ (reference sequence). The CDR3 runs 14 residues. The DNA of the CDR3 is TGTGCCAGCAGCCCTCCCAGCGGGAGGGCGGAGCAGTACTTC. Translated: CASSPPSGRAEQYF.

The CDR3 spells CASSAPRDRGRGNTEAFF. CDR3 bases: TGTGCCAGCAGTGCCCCCCGGGACAGGGGGCGGGGGAACACTGAAGCTTTCTTT. V gene TRBV27 combines with J gene TRBJ1-1; 12 bases align to TRBD1. The CDR3 sequence is 18 residues long. The germline gives CDR1 MNHEY, CDR2 SMNVEV (reference sequence). Germline trimming cut 5 bases from V and 1 base from J; bases unmatched to any gene: 11.

The chain employs TRBV29-1 and TRBJ2-3, with 8 nucleotides matching TRBD2. Losses at the gene ends were 6 bases for V and 0 bases for J; bases not matched to a gene: 5. The CDR3 sequence is 14 residues long. Germline CDR1 and CDR2: SQVTM and ANQGSEA. CDR3: CSVVAGISTDTQYF. The CDR3 DNA is TGCAGCGTAGTAGCGGGGATTAGCACAGATACGCAGTATTTT.

This chain connects TRBV5-1 to TRBJ1-5, with 7 bases aligning to TRBD1. The CDR3 spans 16 residues. Per germline, CDR1 SGHRS and CDR2 YFSETQ. V shed 3 bases, J shed 0 bases, and the junction held 6 bases outside the gene matches. CDR3 nucleotide sequence: TGCGCCAGCAGCTCTGGACAGGCGGGTAGCAATCAGCCCCAGCATTTT. Translated, it gives CASSSGQAGSNQPQHF.

The gene calls are TRBV28 and TRBJ1-3; 8 bases are a match to TRBD1. Trimming at V came to 6 bases and at J to 1 base, leaving 2 bases not matched to a gene. In germline, CDR1 is MDHEN, CDR2 SYDVKM. The CDR3 has 14 amino acids. The CDR3 region has the DNA TGTGCCAGCAGCCGACAGGGGTCTGGAAACACCATATATTTT. Its protein is CASSRQGSGNTIYF.

The chain employs TRBV4-1 and TRBJ2-7; TRBD1 matches 7 bases. The CDR3 spans 17 residues. V gave up 1 base and J gave up 6 bases; unmatched junction bases: 15. In germline, CDR1 is MGHRA, CDR2 YSYEKL. The CDR3 DNA follows: TGCGCCAGCAGCCAAGGAAAAGCGGACGGGACAGCGGCCGAGCAGTACTTC. Protein product: CASSQGKADGTAAEQYF.